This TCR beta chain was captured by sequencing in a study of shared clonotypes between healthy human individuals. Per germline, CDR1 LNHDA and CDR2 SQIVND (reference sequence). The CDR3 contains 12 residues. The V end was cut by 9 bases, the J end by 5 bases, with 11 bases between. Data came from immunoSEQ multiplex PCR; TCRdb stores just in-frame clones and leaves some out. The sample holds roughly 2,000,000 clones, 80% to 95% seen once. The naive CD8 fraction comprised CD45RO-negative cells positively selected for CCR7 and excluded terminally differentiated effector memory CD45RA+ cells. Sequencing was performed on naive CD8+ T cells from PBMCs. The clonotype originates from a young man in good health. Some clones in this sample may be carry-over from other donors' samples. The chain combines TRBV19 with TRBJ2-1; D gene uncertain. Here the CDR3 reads CASMASHNEQFF. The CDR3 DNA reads TGTGCCAGCATGGCTAGTCACAATGAGCAGTTCTTC.